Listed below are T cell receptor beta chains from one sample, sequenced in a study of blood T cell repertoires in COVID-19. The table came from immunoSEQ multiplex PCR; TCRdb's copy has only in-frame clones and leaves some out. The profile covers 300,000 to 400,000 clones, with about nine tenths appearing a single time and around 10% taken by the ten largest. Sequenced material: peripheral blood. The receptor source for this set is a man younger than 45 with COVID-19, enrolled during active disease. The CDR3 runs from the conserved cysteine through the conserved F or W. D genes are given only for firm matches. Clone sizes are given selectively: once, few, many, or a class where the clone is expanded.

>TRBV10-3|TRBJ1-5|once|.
TGTGCCATCAGTGAGACAGAGAATCAGCCCCAGCATTTT
CAISETENQPQHF
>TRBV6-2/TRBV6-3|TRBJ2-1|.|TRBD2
TGTGCCAGCAGTTATGGCGGGAGGGGGGCCTACAATGAGCAGTTCTTC
CASSYGGRGAYNEQFF
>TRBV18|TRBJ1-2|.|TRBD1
TGTGCCAGCTCACCTTCGGGACAGGGGGAACACTATGGCTACACCTTC
CASSPSGQGEHYGYTF
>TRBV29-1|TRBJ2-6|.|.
TGCAGCGTGGGCATAGCTGGGGCCAACGTCCTGACTTTC
CSVGIAGANVLTF
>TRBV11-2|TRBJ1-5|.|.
TGTGCCAGCAGCTTAGATCAGGCAGGGAATCAGCCCCAGCATTTT
CASSLDQAGNQPQHF
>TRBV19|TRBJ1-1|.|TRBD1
TGTGCCAGTAGTCTTGACAGGGGTTGGAACACTGAAGCTTTCTTT
CASSLDRGWNTEAFF
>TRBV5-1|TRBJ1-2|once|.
TGCGCCAGCAGCCAGGAGGGGATAGGGTATGGCTACACCTTC
CASSQEGIGYGYTF
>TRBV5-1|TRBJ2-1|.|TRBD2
TGCGCCAGCAGCTTCACGAGGACTAGCTACAATGAGCAGTTCTTC
CASSFTRTSYNEQFF
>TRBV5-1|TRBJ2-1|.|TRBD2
TGCGCCAGCAGCCTGGGGGGAGGGGATCACAATGAGCAGTTCTTC
CASSLGGGDHNEQFF
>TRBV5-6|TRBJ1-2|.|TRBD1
TGTGCCAGCAGCTTGGACGGCAGGGGGAACTATGGCTACACCTTC
CASSLDGRGNYGYTF
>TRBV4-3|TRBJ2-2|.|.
TGCGCCAGCAGCCAAGATGCGGGCACCGGGGAGCTGTTTTTT
CASSQDAGTGELFF
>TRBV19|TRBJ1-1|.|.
TGTGCCAGTAGTATAGATCATAAGTACAGGCACACTGAAGCTTTCTTT
CASSIDHKYRHTEAFF
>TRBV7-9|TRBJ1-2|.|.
TGTGCCAGCAGGCGCACCGCAGGCAGGGGCGCCACTAACTATGGCTACACCTTC
CASRRTAGRGATNYGYTF
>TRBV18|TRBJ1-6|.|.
TGTGCCAGCTCACCACCGGCCAGGGCTGGATCACCCCTCCACTTT
CASSPPARAGSPLHF
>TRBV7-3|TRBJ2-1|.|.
TGTGCCAGCAGCTTGAGCCATTCAGGGAATGAGCAGTTCTTC
CASSLSHSGNEQFF
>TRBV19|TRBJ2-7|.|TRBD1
TGTGCCAGTAGTATATGGACAGGGACCTACGAGCAGTACTTC
CASSIWTGTYEQYF
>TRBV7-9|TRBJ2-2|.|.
TGTGCCAGCAGCCCGACGGGGAACACCGGGGAGCTGTTTTTT
CASSPTGNTGELFF
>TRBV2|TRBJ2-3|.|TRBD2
TGTGCCAGCACCCCGGGACTAGCGGGAGCAGATACGCAGTATTTT
CASTPGLAGADTQYF
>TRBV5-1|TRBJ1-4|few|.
TGCGCCAGCAGCTGGAGTACGGCTAATGAAAAACTGTTTTTT
CASSWSTANEKLFF
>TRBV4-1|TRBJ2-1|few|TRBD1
TGCGCCAGCAGCCAAGATCGGGACAGGGTAAACAATGAGCAGTTCTTC
CASSQDRDRVNNEQFF
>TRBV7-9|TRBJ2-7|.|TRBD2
TGTGCCAGCAGCTCCCAATTACCTAGCGGGGGGGACTACGAGCAGTACTTC
CASSSQLPSGGDYEQYF
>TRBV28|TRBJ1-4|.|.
TGTGCCAGCAGGCCCGGTGGTGAAAAACTGTTTTTT
CASRPGGEKLFF
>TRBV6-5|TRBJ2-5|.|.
TGTGCCAGCAGCCGGACAGCCCAAGAGACCCAGTACTTC
CASSRTAQETQYF
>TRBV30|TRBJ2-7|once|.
TGTGCCTGGACCGACGGGGTGTCCTACGAGCAGTACTTC
CAWTDGVSYEQYF
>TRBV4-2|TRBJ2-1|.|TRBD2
TGTGCCAGCAGCCAAGACGGACTAGCGGAATACAATGAGCAGTTCTTC
CASSQDGLAEYNEQFF
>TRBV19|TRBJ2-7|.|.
TGTGCCAGTAATGAGACAGAGTTCTACGAGCAGTACTTC
CASNETEFYEQYF
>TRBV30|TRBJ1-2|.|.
TGTGCCTGGAGTGCCCAGGCTAACTATGGCTACACCTTC
CAWSAQANYGYTF
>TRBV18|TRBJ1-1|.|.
TGTGCCAGCTCACCACTCAGGGGCTACGTAATGAACACTGAAGCTTTCTTT
CASSPLRGYVMNTEAFF
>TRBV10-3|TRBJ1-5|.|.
TGTGCCATCAGTGACAGGGCAGGCCAGCCCCAGCATTTT
CAISDRAGQPQHF
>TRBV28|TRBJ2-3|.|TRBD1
TGTGCCAGCACCCAAGGGGGCCCTTTGGGGGATACGCAGTATTTT
CASTQGGPLGDTQYF
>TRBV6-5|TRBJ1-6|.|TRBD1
TGTGCCAGCAGTTACTTACAGGGGATATCACGTTCACCCCTCCACTTT
CASSYLQGISRSPLHF
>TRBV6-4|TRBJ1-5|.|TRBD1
TGTGCCAGCAGTCTCTCAGGGGGCGGCAATCAGCCCCAGCATTTT
CASSLSGGGNQPQHF
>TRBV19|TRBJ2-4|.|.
TGTGCCAGTACCCCGGGACTTCCCATTCAGTACTTC
CASTPGLPIQYF
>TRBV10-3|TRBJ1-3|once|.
TGTGCCATCAGTGGCGAGGGCAGACTCTCTGGAAACACCATATATTTT
CAISGEGRLSGNTIYF
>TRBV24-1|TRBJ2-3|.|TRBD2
TGTGCCACCAGTGATTTGGGGAGGGGACTAGCGGGACTTACTTCCACAGATACGCAGTATTTT
CATSDLGRGLAGLTSTDTQYF
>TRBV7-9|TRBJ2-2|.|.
TGTGCCAGCAGCTTAGCGGGGGGACGCCTTTTGGGGGAGCTGTTTTTT
CASSLAGGRLLGELFF
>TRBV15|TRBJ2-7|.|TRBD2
TGTGCCACCAGCAGACCCGAGCGGGGGGCCTACGAGCAGTACTTC
CATSRPERGAYEQYF
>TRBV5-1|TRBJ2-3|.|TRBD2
TGCGCCAGCAGCTTTAACCCCGGGACTAGGTTACCTAGCACAGATACGCAGTATTTT
CASSFNPGTRLPSTDTQYF
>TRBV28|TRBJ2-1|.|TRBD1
TGTGCCAGCAGTTTCCCGGGACAGCCCTACAATGAGCAGTTCTTC
CASSFPGQPYNEQFF
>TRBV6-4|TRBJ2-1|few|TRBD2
TGTGCCAGCAGTGACGGGGGGGACTACAATGAGCAGTTCTTC
CASSDGGDYNEQFF
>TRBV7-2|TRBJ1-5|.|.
TGTGCCAGCAGCCCACACCAGGGGAATCAGCCCCAGCATTTT
CASSPHQGNQPQHF
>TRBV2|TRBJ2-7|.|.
TGTGCCAGCCAAGGAACAGCGGCCTCCTACGAGCAGTACTTC
CASQGTAASYEQYF
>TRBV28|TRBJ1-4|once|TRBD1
TGTGCCAGCAGCGAGCCCGGGACAGCAAATGAAAAACTGTTTTTT
CASSEPGTANEKLFF
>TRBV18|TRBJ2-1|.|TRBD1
TGTGCCAGCTCATACGGACAGGGGAATGAGCAGTTCTTC
CASSYGQGNEQFF
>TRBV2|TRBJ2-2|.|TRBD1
TGTGCCAGCAGTGCCCGGGACAGGGGCGTCGGGGAGCTGTTTTTT
CASSARDRGVGELFF
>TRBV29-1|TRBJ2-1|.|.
TGCAGCGTTGTTGGGTTGGTGAGGCTAGAGTCCTACAATGAGCAGTTCTTC
CSVVGLVRLESYNEQFF
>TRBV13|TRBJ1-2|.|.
TGTGCCAGCAGCCGTAAGACAACCTCCTATGGCTACACCTTC
CASSRKTTSYGYTF
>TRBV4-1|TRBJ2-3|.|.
TGCGCCAGCAGCCAAGACTCGGGGGGCAAAGATACGCAGTATTTT
CASSQDSGGKDTQYF
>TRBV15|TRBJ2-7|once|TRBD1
TGTGCCACCAGCCCTTCGCGAAGGGGGCACTCCTACGAGCAGTACTTC
CATSPSRRGHSYEQYF
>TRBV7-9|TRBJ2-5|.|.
TGTGCCAGCAGCTTAGACTTGACGGGAAAAGAGACCCAGTACTTC
CASSLDLTGKETQYF
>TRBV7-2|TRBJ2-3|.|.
TGTGCCAGCACCCTAAGGGGAAATACGCAGTATTTT
CASTLRGNTQYF
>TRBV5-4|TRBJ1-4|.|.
TGTGCCAGCAGCGACAAAATTAGTAATGAAAAACTGTTTTTT
CASSDKISNEKLFF
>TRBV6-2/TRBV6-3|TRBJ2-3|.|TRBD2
TGTGCCAGCAGTATAAGGACTAGCGGGATCTCGCCCTCGCAGTATTTT
CASSIRTSGISPSQYF
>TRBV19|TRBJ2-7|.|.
TGTGCCAGTAGTCGAGGCAGGGGCGAGCAGTACTTC
CASSRGRGEQYF